This is a list of T cell receptor beta chains from one sample in a study of CD4+ T cells in melanoma. Profiling relied on immunoSEQ multiplex PCR, and the TCRdb table lists in-frame clones only, not all of them. The sample lists some 9,900 clones, around 78% occurring once. Sequencing input: cells from a culture (not recorded whether cultured in vitro). All receptors derive from a human donor with melanoma. CDR3s include the opening cysteine and the closing phenylalanine or tryptophan. The D gene is left open where the match is weak.

TRBD1	TRBV30	TRBJ1-2	TGTGCCTGGAGTGTAAAACTCCCCCTGGACAGGGGGCCTGGCTACACCTTC	CAWSVKLPLDRGPGYTF
TRBD1	TRBV10-3	TRBJ2-1	TGTGCCATCTCCCCCGGGACAGCCTACAATGAGCAGTTCTTC	CAISPGTAYNEQFF
NA	TRBV4-1	TRBJ2-1	TGCGCCAGCAGCCACCCTCGAGTAGGTCCTGAGCAGTTCTTC	CASSHPRVGPEQFF
NA	TRBV19	TRBJ1-3	TGTGCCAGTAGCCCTCGGGGACAAGGAAACACCATATATTTT	CASSPRGQGNTIYF
NA	TRBV15	TRBJ2-7	TGTGCCACCAGCAGAGGGACCACAAAGAGCGAGCAGTACTTC	CATSRGTTKSEQYF
NA	TRBV6-5	TRBJ1-1	TGTGCCAGCAGTTGGGGATGGGACACTGAAGCTTTCTTT	CASSWGWDTEAFF
NA	TRBV2	TRBJ2-2	TGTGCCACGCAGGGCACCGGGGAGCTGTTTTTT	CATQGTGELFF
NA	TRBV29-1	TRBJ1-1	TGCAGCGTGTCAGCCAGCTTTAACACTGAAGCTTTCTTT	CSVSASFNTEAFF
NA	TRBV7-3	TRBJ1-1	TGTGCCAGCAGCAACAGTGCGAACACTGAAGCTTTCTTT	CASSNSANTEAFF
NA	TRBV14	TRBJ1-4	TGTGCCAGCAGCCTGGGGGGGAATGGTGAAAAACTGTTTTTT	CASSLGGNGEKLFF
NA	TRBV27	TRBJ2-7	TGTGCCAGCAGTCTCAGGGCGCCGGGGTACGAGCAGTACTTC	CASSLRAPGYEQYF
TRBD2	TRBV5-5	TRBJ2-3	TGTGCCAGCGGCGATAGCGGGCTGAGCACAGATACGCAGTATTTT	CASGDSGLSTDTQYF
TRBD2	TRBV7-3	TRBJ2-3	TGTGCCAGCAGCCTCTATGGGGGGACTACCCCAGATACGCAGTATTTT	CASSLYGGTTPDTQYF
NA	TRBV6-5	TRBJ2-2	TGTGCCAGCAGTTACTGGAGGGGGGGGAACACCGGGGAGCTGTTTTTT	CASSYWRGGNTGELFF
NA	TRBV5-1	TRBJ2-1	TGCGCCAGCAGCTTGGACCATCCCTACAATGAGCAGTTCTTC	CASSLDHPYNEQFF
TRBD1	TRBV4-1	TRBJ1-5	TGCGCCAGCAGCCGAGGACAGGGCAATCAGCCCCAGCATTTT	CASSRGQGNQPQHF
NA	TRBV18	TRBJ1-5	TGTGCCAGCTCACCTGACGGCGCCCCCAGGCATTTT	CASSPDGAPRHF